This passage covers 9 T cell receptor beta chains from one sample sequenced in a study of naive and memory T cell subsets. Both TRBC1 and TRBC2 were covered by a beta constant-region primer of two equimolar oligonucleotides. Nested alpha and beta constant-region primers with the SP2 primer drove four PCR rounds on ligated cDNA. TCRdb reprocessed the UMI-ligation and nested PCR reads with MiXCR, giving one entry per CDR3 protein. Of 95,000 to 150,000 distinct CDR3 sequences listed, 35% to 45% are singletons. The sample taken for sequencing was central memory CD4+ T cells from blood. Receptors were obtained from a human donor in good health.

The chain joins TRBV10-3 to TRBJ1-2, with D maybe TRBD1 (6 bases). The CDR3 contains 15 residues. The ends were cut back, 0 bases at V and 4 bases at J, with 12 bases in the middle. Germline assignment: CDR1 ENHRY and CDR2 SYGVKD. In DNA form, the CDR3 reads TGTGCCATCAGTGAGTCGGGGGGCGATAGCTATGGCTACACCTTC. Translating it yields CAISESGGDSYGYTF.

The chain couples TRBV27 to TRBJ1-3; 9 nucleotides match TRBD1. The CDR3 spans 15 residues. J was trimmed by 4 bases and V by 6 bases; bases with no gene match: 7. Per the germline V gene, CDR1 is MNHEY and CDR2 is SMNVEV (reference sequence). CDR3 in amino acids: CASRQQGATGNTIYF. CDR3 sequence (DNA): TGTGCCAGCAGACAACAGGGGGCGACGGGAAACACCATATATTTT.

This clonotype has more than one count but fewer than ten. The V and J genes are TRBV13 and TRBJ2-7, with D unclear. The CDR3 totals 11 residues. Germline lookup yields CDR1 PRHDT and CDR2 FYEKMQ (reference sequence). Trimming removed 5 bases at V and 5 bases at J, with 7 bases between. The CDR3 DNA reads TGTGCCAGCAGCGTTACCCACGAGCAGTACTTC. Encoded protein: CASSVTHEQYF.

This clonotype turned up a few times. The chain joins TRBV27 to TRBJ2-4; TRBD1 matches 7 bases. V lost 5 bases, J lost 0 bases, and 4 bases stayed unmatched. From germline, CDR1 is MNHEY and CDR2 SMNVEV (reference sequence). This CDR3 is 15 amino acids long. CDR3 nucleotides: TGTGCCAGCAGTCGACAGGGAGTAGCCAAAAACATTCAGTACTTC. Its protein product is CASSRQGVAKNIQYF.

DNA of the CDR3: TGTGCCAGCAGCTTAGGGGGGCTAAATGAGCAGTTCTTC. It codes for CASSLGGLNEQFF. This sequence joins TRBV11-2 and TRBJ2-1; a possible D gene is TRBD1 (6 bases). Looked up from germline, CDR1 is SGHAT and CDR2 is FQNNGV. The CDR3 consists of 13 residues. V was trimmed by 1 base and J by 7 bases, leaving 8 bases between them.

The rearrangement links TRBV6-5 to TRBJ1-2; 7 nucleotides align to TRBD1. V shed 1 base, J shed 6 bases, and the junction held 2 bases outside the gene matches. This CDR3 is 13 amino acids long. CDR1 and CDR2 (germline): MNHEY, SVGAGI. DNA for the CDR3: TGTGCCAGCAGTTACTTTGGGACAGATGGCTACACCTTC. Its translation: CASSYFGTDGYTF.

The chain couples TRBV14 to TRBJ2-1, with D possibly matching TRBD2 (5 bases). In germline, CDR1 is SGHDN, CDR2 FVKESK. The CDR3 is made up of 15 amino acids. V lost 3 bases and J lost 7, with 16 bases in between. CDR3 coding DNA: TGTGCCAGCAGCCATTCTAACGGGGTCTGGAATGAGCAGTTCTTC. This codes for CASSHSNGVWNEQFF.

This clonotype was counted once. J is TRBJ2-7 and V is TRBV14; 7 bases are shared with TRBD2. This CDR3 is built from 13 residues. CDR1 and CDR2 from the germline V gene are SGHDN and FVKESK. The junction had 1 base not matched to a gene; V was cut back by 1 base and J by 4 bases. The CDR3 here is CASSQGDYYEQYF. DNA of the CDR3: TGTGCCAGCAGCCAAGGGGACTATTACGAGCAGTACTTC.

The gene calls are TRBV12-3 or TRBV12-4 and TRBJ1-2, with D possibly TRBD1 on 6 matching bases. V was pared by 6 bases and J by 4 bases, with 12 bases between. CDR3 length: 13 residues. The CDR3 spells CASRIRGRYGYTF. The CDR3 DNA sequence: TGTGCCAGCAGGATCCGGGGGCGCTATGGCTACACCTTC.